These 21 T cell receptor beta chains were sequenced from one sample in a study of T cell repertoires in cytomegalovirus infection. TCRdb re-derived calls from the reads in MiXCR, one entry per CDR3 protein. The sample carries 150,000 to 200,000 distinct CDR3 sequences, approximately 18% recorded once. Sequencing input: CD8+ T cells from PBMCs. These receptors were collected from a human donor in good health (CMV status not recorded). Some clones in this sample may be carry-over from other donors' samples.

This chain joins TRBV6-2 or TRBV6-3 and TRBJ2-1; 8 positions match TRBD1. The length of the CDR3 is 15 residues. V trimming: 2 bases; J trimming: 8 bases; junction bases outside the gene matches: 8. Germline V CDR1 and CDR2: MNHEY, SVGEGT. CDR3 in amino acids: CASSYNQGAGDEQFF. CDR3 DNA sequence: TGTGCCAGCAGTTACAATCAGGGGGCTGGGGATGAGCAGTTCTTC.

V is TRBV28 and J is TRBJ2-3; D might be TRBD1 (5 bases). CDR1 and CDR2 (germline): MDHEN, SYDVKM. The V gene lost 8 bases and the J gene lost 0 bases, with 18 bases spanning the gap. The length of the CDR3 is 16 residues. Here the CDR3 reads CASGWKADTSTDTQYF. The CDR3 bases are TGTGCCAGCGGATGGAAGGCGGACACTAGCACAGATACGCAGTATTTT.

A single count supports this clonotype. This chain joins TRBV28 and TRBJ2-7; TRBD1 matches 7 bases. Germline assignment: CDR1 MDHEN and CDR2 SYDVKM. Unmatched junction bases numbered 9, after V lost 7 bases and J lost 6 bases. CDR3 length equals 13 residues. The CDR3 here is CASTQMTGLEQYF. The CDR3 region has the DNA TGTGCCAGCACCCAAATGACAGGGCTCGAGCAGTACTTC.

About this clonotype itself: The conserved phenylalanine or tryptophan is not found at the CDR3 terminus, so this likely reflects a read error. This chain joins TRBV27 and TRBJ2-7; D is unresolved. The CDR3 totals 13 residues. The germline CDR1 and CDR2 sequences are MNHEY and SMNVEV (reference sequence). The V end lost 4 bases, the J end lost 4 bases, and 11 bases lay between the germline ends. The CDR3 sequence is CASSYRAVYEQYL. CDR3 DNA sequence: TGTGCCAGCAGTTACCGAGCTGTTTACGAGCAGTACTTG.

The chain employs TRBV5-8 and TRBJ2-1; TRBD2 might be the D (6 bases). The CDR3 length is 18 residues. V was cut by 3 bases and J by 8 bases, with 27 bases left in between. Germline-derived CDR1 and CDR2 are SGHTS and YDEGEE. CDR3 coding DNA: TGTGCCAGCAGCTCGACTAACGCACCAGGCGGGGCGCGGTATGAGCAGTTCTTC. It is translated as CASSSTNAPGGARYEQFF. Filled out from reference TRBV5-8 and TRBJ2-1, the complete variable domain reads EAGVTQSPTHLIKTRGQQATLRCSPISGHTSVYWYQQALGLGLQFLLWYDEGEERNRGNFPPRFSGRQFPNYSSELNVNALELEDSALYLCASSSTNAPGGARYEQFFGPGTRLTVL.

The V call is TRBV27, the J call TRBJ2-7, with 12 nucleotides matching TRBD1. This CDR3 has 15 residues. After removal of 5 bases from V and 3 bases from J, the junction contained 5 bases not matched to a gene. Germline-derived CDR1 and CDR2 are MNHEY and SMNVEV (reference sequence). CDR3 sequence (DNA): TGTGCCAGCAGTCCCGGGACAGGGGGCTTCTACGAGCAGTACTTC. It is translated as CASSPGTGGFYEQYF.

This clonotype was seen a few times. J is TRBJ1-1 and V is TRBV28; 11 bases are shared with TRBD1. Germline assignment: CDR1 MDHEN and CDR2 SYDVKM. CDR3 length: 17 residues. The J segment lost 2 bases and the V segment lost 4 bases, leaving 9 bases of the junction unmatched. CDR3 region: CASSSLRDRGLNTEAFF. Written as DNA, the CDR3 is TGTGCCAGCAGTTCCCTGAGGGACAGGGGGTTAAACACTGAAGCTTTCTTT.

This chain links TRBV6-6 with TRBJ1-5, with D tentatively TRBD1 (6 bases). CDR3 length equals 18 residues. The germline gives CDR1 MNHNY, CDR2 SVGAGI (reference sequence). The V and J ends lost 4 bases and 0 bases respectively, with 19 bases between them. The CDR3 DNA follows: TGTGCCAGCAGTTCCCGGGACACCCAACTCACTAGCAATCAGCCCCAGCATTTT. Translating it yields CASSSRDTQLTSNQPQHF.

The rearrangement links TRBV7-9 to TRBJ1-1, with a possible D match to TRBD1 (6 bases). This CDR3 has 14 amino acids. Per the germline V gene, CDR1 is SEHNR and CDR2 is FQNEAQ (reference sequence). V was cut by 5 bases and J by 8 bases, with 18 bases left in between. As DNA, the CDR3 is TGTGCCAGCAGCCCCCCAGGGGACCTTAGAGAAGCTTTCTTT. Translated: CASSPPGDLREAFF.

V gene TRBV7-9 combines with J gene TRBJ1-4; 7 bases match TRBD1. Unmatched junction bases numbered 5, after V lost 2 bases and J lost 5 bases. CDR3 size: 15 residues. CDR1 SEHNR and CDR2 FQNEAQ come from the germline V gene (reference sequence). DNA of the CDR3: TGTGCCAGCAGCTTAAGGGGGCAGCTGAATGAAAAACTGTTTTTT. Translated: CASSLRGQLNEKLFF.

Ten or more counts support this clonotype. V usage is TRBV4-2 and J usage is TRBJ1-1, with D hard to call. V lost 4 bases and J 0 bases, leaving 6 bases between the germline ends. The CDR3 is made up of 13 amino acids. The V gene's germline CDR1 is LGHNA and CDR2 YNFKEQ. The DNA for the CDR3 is TGTGCCAGCAGCCCTGGGATGAACACTGAAGCTTTCTTT. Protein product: CASSPGMNTEAFF.

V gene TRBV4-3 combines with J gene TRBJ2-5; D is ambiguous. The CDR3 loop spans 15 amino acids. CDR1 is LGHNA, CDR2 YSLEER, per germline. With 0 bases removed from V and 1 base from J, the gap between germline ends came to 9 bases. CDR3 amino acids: CASSQDRAFQETQYF. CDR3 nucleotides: TGCGCCAGCAGCCAAGATAGGGCCTTCCAAGAGACCCAGTACTTC.

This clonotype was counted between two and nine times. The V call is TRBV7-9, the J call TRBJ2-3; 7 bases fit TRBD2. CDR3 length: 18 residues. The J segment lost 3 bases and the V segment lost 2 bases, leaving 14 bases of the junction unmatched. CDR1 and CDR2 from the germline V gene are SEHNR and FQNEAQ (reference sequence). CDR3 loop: CASSLNNFTGGRTDTQYF. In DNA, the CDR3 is TGTGCCAGCAGCTTAAATAATTTTACGGGAGGACGAACAGATACGCAGTATTTT.

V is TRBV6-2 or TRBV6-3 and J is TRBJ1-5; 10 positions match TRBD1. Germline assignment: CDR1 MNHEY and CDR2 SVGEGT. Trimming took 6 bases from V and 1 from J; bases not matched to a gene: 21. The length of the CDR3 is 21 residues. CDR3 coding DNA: TGTGCCAGCAGGCCGAGAGTGTTCGGCGGGACAGGGGATCGGAGCAATCAGCCCCAGCATTTT. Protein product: CASRPRVFGGTGDRSNQPQHF.

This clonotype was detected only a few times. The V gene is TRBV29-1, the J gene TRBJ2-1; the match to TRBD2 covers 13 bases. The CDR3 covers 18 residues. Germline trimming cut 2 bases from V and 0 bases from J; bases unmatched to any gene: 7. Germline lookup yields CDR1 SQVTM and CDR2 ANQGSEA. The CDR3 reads CSVELGLAGHSSYNEQFF. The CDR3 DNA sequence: TGCAGCGTTGAACTGGGACTAGCGGGGCACAGCTCCTACAATGAGCAGTTCTTC.

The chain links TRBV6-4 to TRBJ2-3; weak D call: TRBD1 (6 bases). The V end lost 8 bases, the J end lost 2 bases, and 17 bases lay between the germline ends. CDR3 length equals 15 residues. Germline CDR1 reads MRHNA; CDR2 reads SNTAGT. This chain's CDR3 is CASASGTRDTDTQYF. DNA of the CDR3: TGTGCCAGCGCCTCCGGGACACGAGACACAGATACGCAGTATTTT.

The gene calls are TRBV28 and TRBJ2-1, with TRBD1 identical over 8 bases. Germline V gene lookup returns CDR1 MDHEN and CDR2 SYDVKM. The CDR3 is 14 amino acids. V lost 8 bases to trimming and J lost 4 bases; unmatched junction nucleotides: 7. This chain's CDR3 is CASRWGQEYNEQFF. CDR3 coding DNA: TGTGCCAGCCGGTGGGGACAGGAGTACAATGAGCAGTTCTTC. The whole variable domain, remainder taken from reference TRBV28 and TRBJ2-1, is DVKVTQSSRYLVKRTGEKVFLECVQDMDHENMFWYRQDPGLGLRLIYFSYDVKMKEKGDIPEGYSVSREKKERFSLILESASTNQTSMYLCASRWGQEYNEQFFGPGTRLTVL.

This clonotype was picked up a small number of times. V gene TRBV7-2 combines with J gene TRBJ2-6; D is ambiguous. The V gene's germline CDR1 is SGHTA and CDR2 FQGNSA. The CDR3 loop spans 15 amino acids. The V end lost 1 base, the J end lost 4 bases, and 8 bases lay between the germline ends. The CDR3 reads CASSLEGSGANVLTF. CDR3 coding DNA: TGTGCCAGCAGCTTAGAGGGTTCAGGGGCCAACGTCCTGACTTTC. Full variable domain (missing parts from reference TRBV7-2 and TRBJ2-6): GAGVSQSPSNKVTEKGKDVELRCDPISGHTALYWYRQSLGQGLEFLIYFQGNSAPDKSGLPSDRFSAERTGGSVSTLTIQRTQQEDSAVYLCASSLEGSGANVLTFGAGSRLTVL.

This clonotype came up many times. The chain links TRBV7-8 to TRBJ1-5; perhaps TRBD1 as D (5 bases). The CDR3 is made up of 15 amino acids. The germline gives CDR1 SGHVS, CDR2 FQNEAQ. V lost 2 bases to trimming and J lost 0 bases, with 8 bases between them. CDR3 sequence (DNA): TGTGCCAGCAGCTTATGGGGGTCTAGCAATCAGCCCCAGCATTTT. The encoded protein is CASSLWGSSNQPQHF.

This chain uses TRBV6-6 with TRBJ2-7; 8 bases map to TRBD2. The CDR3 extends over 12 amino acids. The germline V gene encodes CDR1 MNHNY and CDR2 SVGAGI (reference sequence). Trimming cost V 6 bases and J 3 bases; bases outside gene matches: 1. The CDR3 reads CASRLADYEQYF. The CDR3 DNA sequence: TGTGCCAGCAGACTAGCGGACTACGAGCAGTACTTC.

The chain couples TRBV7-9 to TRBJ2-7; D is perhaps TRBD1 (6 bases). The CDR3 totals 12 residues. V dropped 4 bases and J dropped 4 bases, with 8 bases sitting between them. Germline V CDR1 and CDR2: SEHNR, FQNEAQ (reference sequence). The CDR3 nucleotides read TGTGCCAGCAGCTACAGGGTTTACGAGCAGTACTTC. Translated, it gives CASSYRVYEQYF. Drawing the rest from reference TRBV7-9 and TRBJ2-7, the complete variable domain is DTGVSQNPRHKITKRGQNVTFRCDPISEHNRLYWYRQTLGQGPEFLTYFQNEAQLEKSRLLSDRFSAERPKGSFSTLEIQRTEQGDSAMYLCASSYRVYEQYFGPGTRLTVT.